Below are 10 T cell receptor beta chains sequenced from a single sample in a study of Ad26.COV2.S vaccination and SARS-CoV-2 variants. Stated treatment: around 19 received Ad26.COV2.S at low or high dose, single or two shots; about 5 received placebo; per-sample allocation not given. Sampling took place 63 days after the first vaccine or placebo injection. TCRdb keeps only in-frame clones here, not all; method: immunoSEQ multiplex PCR. The sample has about 400,000 clones, around 85% seen once. This sample comprised peripheral blood, obtained in a trial of Ad26.COV2.S vaccine versus placebo. These receptors were collected from a person aged 18 to 65 who received the Ad26.COV2.S COVID-19 vaccine or a placebo.

The genes are TRBV4-1 and TRBJ2-7; TRBD1 might be the D (6 bases). The CDR3 extends over 16 amino acids. Germline V gene sequence: CDR1 MGHRA, CDR2 YSYEKL. Trimming shortened V by 4 bases and J by 0 bases, and 16 bases separated the two germline ends. CDR3 protein: CASSPPGTTVSYEQYF. The CDR3 DNA reads TGCGCCAGCAGCCCACCCGGGACAACGGTCTCCTACGAGCAGTACTTC.

This sequence joins TRBV5-1 and TRBJ1-6; TRBD1 is a possible D gene (6 bases). Trimming removed 4 bases at V and 7 bases at J, with 9 bases between. The germline V gene has CDR1 SGHRS and CDR2 YFSETQ. This CDR3 region has 13 residues. The CDR3 DNA reads as TGCGCCAGCAGCAACACAGGGAATTCACCCCTCCACTTT. Amino acid sequence: CASSNTGNSPLHF.

This chain joins TRBV9 and TRBJ1-2; D is ambiguous. This CDR3 has 12 amino acids. Germline assignment: CDR1 SGDLS and CDR2 YYNGEE. V was cut by 8 bases and J by 8 bases, with 16 bases left in between. The DNA for the CDR3 is TGTGCCAGACAACGTCCTTCGTGGGGCTACACCTTC. This sequence encodes CARQRPSWGYTF.

The CDR3 region is CASSQFSQGYSYNSPLHF. In DNA, the CDR3 is TGTGCCAGCAGCCAATTTTCCCAGGGATACTCCTATAATTCACCCCTCCACTTT. This chain uses TRBV3-1 (or the pseudogene TRBV3-2) with TRBJ1-6, with a weak D call TRBD1 (5 bases). There are 18 residues in the CDR3. Per the germline V gene, CDR1 is LGHDT and CDR2 is YNNKEL (reference sequence). Trimming cost V 2 bases and J 0 bases, with 14 bases left between them.

The chain is built from TRBV4-1 and TRBJ1-2; 11 positions agree with TRBD1. The V gene end was trimmed by 2 bases and the J gene end by 7 bases; junction bases not matched to a gene: 12. The CDR3 is 17 amino acids. Germline V CDR1 and CDR2: MGHRA, YSYEKL. CDR3 region: CASSQLGTGGRGFGYTF. CDR3 in DNA: TGCGCCAGCAGCCAACTAGGGACAGGGGGACGGGGGTTTGGCTACACCTTC.

The rearrangement links TRBV7-8 to TRBJ2-1, with a possible D match to TRBD1 (5 bases). The ends were cut back, 0 bases at V and 8 bases at J, with 20 bases in the middle. In germline, CDR1 is SGHVS, CDR2 FQNEAQ. This CDR3 is built from 17 residues. The CDR3: CASSLAPFRGGRDEQFF. The DNA for the CDR3 is TGTGCCAGCAGCTTAGCGCCCTTTCGTGGCGGCAGGGATGAGCAGTTCTTC.

About this clone itself: Other DNA sequences from this sample encode an identical CDR3 as well. The gene calls are TRBV2 and TRBJ2-2; D may match TRBD1 or TRBD2 (5 bases each). The germline gives CDR1 SNHLY, CDR2 FYNNEI. Trimming took 6 bases from V and 4 from J, leaving 12 bases between them. The CDR3 is 14 amino acids. CDR3 amino acids: CASSGAGGTGELFF. The CDR3 DNA is TGTGCCAGCAGCGGGGCCGGCGGCACCGGGGAGCTGTTTTTT.

The rearrangement joins TRBV20-1 to TRBJ2-7; 8 bases align to TRBD1. V shed 3 bases, J shed 1 base, and the junction held 5 bases outside the gene matches. The germline V gene has CDR1 DFQATT and CDR2 SNEGSKA (reference sequence). CDR3 length equals 14 residues. The CDR3 spells CSASSGQESYEQYF. The CDR3 nucleotides read TGCAGTGCTAGTTCGGGACAGGAGTCCTACGAGCAGTACTTC.

The genes are TRBV20-1 and TRBJ1-2; D not resolved. The CDR3 is 11 amino acids. In germline, CDR1 is DFQATT, CDR2 SNEGSKA (reference sequence). Deletions cut 6 bases from V and 5 bases from J, with 10 bases between. CDR3 in DNA: TGCAGTGCCACACAACTATATGGCTACACCTTC. The encoded protein is CSATQLYGYTF.

The rearrangement joins TRBV7-2 to TRBJ2-1, with D possibly being TRBD1 (5 bases). In germline, CDR1 is SGHTA, CDR2 FQGNSA. CDR3 length equals 17 residues. V was cut by 0 bases and J by 4 bases, with 16 bases left in between. The CDR3 region is CASSLAQAGSYYNEQFF. DNA for the CDR3: TGTGCCAGCAGCTTAGCGCAGGCAGGGTCCTATTACAATGAGCAGTTCTTC.